What follows are 12 T cell receptor beta chains derived from one specimen sequenced in a study of T-cell memory formation after mild COVID-19. TCRdb used MiXCR to reprocess the 5' RACE reads, holding one entry per CDR3 protein. The sample records more than 14,000 distinct CDR3 sequences, roughly a fifth being singletons. Source material: PBMCs or a T cell subset sorted from them (not recorded which). All receptors come from a young man who had mild COVID-19 (a few samples of this study predate the infection). Cell type and time point are not known.

This clonotype occurred a few times. The chain carries TRBV6-5 and TRBJ1-6; TRBD1 agrees at 11 bases. Germline lookup yields CDR1 MNHEY and CDR2 SVGAGI. The CDR3 has 15 residues. J gave up 10 bases and V 7 bases, and 9 bases lay outside the gene matches. This chain's CDR3 is CASTVKGQGVSPLHF. CDR3 DNA: TGTGCCAGCACTGTAAAGGGACAGGGGGTATCACCCCTCCACTTT.

This clonotype occurred many times. The chain combines TRBV7-3 with TRBJ2-2; D is undetermined. The CDR3 is 15 amino acids. V was trimmed by 2 bases and J by 4 bases, leaving 11 bases between them. Germline CDR1 and CDR2: SGHTA and FQGTGA. The CDR3 region is CASSLHPAATGELFF. The DNA of the CDR3 is TGTGCCAGCAGCTTACACCCGGCAGCCACCGGGGAGCTGTTTTTT.

In this sample, this clonotype turned up many times. The CDR3 coding sequence is TGTGCCAGCAGTGAATTAGGTTCCTATAATTCACCCCTCCACTTT. Translation: CASSELGSYNSPLHF. J is TRBJ1-6 and V is TRBV25-1; no definite D call. Deletions cut 1 base from V and 1 base from J, with 5 bases between. Looked up from germline, CDR1 is MGHDK and CDR2 is SYGVNS. CDR3 size: 15 residues.

In its sample, this clonotype was seen many times. The CDR3 reads CASSHPWPAGGDTQYF. The CDR3 DNA reads TGTGCCAGTTCACATCCCTGGCCAGCGGGAGGGGATACGCAGTATTTT. The rearrangement uses TRBV6-2 or TRBV6-3 and TRBJ2-3, with TRBD2 identical over 10 bases. V lost 9 bases and J lost 6; bases outside the gene matches: 15. There are 16 residues in the CDR3. Germline V gene data show CDR1 as MNHEY and CDR2 as SVGEGT.

CDR3 protein: CASSVGSGALVDGYTF. The DNA of the CDR3 is TGCGCCAGCAGCGTTGGTTCAGGGGCCCTGGTGGACGGCTACACCTTC. The rearrangement uses TRBV5-1 and TRBJ1-2; TRBD1 might be the D (6 bases). This CDR3 comprises 16 residues. The germline V gene encodes CDR1 SGHRS and CDR2 YFSETQ. The ends were cut back, 4 bases at V and 8 bases at J, with 24 bases in the middle. The variable domain in full, completed from reference TRBV5-1 and TRBJ1-2, reads KAGVTQTPRYLIKTRGQQVTLSCSPISGHRSVSWYQQTPGQGLQFLFEYFSETQRNKGNFPGRFSGRQFSNSRSEMNVSTLELGDSALYLCASSVGSGALVDGYTFGSGTRLTVV.

This chain connects TRBV19 to TRBJ1-1; D might be TRBD1 (5 bases). This CDR3 spans 14 amino acids. Trimming left V 5 bases short and J 6 bases short, with 16 bases between. Germline-derived CDR1 and CDR2 are LNHDA and SQIVND (reference sequence). CDR3 amino acids: CASSPTPGEPEAFF. The CDR3 coding sequence is TGTGCCAGTAGTCCTACCCCGGGGGAGCCTGAAGCTTTCTTT.

About this clonotype: A much larger clone sits a single nucleotide away, making a read error possible. The chain recombines TRBV3-1 with TRBJ2-3, with a weak D call TRBD2 (7 bases). Germline loops: CDR1 LGHDT, CDR2 YNNKEL (reference sequence). This CDR3 has 17 amino acids. CDR3 loop: CASSQVRRGASTDTRYF. The CDR3 DNA follows: TGTGCCAGCAGCCAAGTTCGTCGGGGGGCGAGCACAGATACGCGGTATTTT.

The chain combines TRBV13 with TRBJ1-6, with a tentative D call TRBD1 (6 bases). CDR1 and CDR2 from the germline V gene are PRHDT and FYEKMQ (reference sequence). This CDR3 spans 17 amino acids. The ends were cut back, 2 bases at V and 5 bases at J, with 16 bases in the middle. In nucleotides, the CDR3 is TGTGCCAGCAGCTTAACAGGGTCGGAAGTCGATAATTCACCCCTCCACTTT. Translating gives CASSLTGSEVDNSPLHF.

The chain couples TRBV12-3 or TRBV12-4 to TRBJ2-3; D may be TRBD2 (7 bases). CDR3 size: 16 residues. V was cut by 5 bases and J by 0 bases, with 15 bases left in between. The CDR3 loop reads CASSEYRGGSTDTQYF. DNA for the CDR3: TGTGCCAGCAGTGAATACCGCGGGGGCAGCACAGATACGCAGTATTTT.

This clonotype was observed at least ten times. The genes are TRBV5-1 and TRBJ2-2; TRBD1 or TRBD2 may be the D gene (6 bases each). The CDR3 is 15 residues long. Germline lookup yields CDR1 SGHRS and CDR2 YFSETQ. V was shortened by 1 base and J by 4 bases, with 11 bases between the two germline ends. In nucleotides, the CDR3 is TGCGCCAGCAGCTTGTTGGGGGGCTCCACCGGGGAGCTGTTTTTT. This encodes CASSLLGGSTGELFF. Combining the CDR3 with reference TRBV5-1 and TRBJ2-2 gives the whole variable domain KAGVTQTPRYLIKTRGQQVTLSCSPISGHRSVSWYQQTPGQGLQFLFEYFSETQRNKGNFPGRFSGRQFSNSRSEMNVSTLELGDSALYLCASSLLGGSTGELFFGEGSRLTVL.

This clonotype was picked up one time. This chain links TRBV5-1 with TRBJ1-6; 8 nucleotides agree with TRBD1. V was pared by 4 bases and J by 4 bases, with 4 bases of the junction left unmatched. The CDR3 spans 15 residues. The germline V gene encodes CDR1 SGHRS and CDR2 YFSETQ. DNA of the CDR3: TGCGCCAGCAGCCTACGGACAGGGTATAATTCACCCCTCCACTTT. It is translated as CASSLRTGYNSPLHF.

There are many counts of this clonotype. This chain connects TRBV29-1 to TRBJ2-1, with D unclear. This CDR3 is 12 amino acids long. Germline CDR1 reads SQVTM; CDR2 reads ANQGSEA. Deletions cut 6 bases from V and 4 bases from J, with 10 bases between. In DNA, the CDR3 is TGCAGCGTCGTTGAGATTTACAATGAGCAGTTCTTC. This sequence encodes CSVVEIYNEQFF.